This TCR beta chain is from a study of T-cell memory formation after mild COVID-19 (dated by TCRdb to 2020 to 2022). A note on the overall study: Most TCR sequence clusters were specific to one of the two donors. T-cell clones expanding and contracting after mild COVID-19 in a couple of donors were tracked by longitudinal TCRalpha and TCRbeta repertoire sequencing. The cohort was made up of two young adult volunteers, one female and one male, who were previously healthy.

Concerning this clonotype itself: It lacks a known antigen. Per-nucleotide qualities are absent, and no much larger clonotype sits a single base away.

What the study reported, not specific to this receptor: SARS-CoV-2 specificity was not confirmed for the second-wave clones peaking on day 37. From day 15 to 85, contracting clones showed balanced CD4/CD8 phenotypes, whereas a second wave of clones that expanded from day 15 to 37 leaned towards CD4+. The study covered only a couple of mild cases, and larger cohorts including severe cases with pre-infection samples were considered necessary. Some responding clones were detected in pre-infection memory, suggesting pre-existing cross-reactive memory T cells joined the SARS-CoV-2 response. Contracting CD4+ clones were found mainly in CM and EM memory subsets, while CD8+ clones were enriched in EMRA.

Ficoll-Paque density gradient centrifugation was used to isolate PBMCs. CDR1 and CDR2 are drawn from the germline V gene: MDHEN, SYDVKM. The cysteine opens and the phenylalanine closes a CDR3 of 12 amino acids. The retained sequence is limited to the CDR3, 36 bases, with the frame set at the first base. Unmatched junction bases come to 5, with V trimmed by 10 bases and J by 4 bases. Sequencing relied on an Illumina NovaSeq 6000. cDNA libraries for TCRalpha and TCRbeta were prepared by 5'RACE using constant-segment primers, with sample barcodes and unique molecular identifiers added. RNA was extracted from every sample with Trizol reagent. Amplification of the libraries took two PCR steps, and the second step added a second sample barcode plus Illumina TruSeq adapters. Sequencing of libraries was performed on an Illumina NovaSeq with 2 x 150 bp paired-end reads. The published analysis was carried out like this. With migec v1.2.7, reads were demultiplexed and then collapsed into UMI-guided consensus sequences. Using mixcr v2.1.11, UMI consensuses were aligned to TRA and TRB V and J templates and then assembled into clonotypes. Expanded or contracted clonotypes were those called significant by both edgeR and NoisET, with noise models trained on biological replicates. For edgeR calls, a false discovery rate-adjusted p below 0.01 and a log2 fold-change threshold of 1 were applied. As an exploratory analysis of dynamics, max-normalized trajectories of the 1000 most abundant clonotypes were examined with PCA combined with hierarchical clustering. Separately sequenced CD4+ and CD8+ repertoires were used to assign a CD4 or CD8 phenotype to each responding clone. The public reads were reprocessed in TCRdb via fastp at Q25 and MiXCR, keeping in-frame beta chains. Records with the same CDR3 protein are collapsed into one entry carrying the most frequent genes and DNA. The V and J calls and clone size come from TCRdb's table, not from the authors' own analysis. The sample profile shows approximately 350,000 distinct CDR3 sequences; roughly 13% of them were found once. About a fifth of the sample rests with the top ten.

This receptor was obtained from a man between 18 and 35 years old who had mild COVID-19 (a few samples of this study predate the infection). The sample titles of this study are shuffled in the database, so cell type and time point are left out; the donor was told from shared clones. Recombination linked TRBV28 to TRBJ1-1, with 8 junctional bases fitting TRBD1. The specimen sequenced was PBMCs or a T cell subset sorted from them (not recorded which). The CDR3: CAIDRGGTEAFF. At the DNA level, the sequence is TGTGCCATCGACAGGGGCGGCACTGAAGCTTTCTTT.